This is a list of T cell receptor beta chains from one sample in a study of CD4 T cells in relation to SARS-CoV-2 and coronaviruses. The protocol was immunoSEQ multiplex PCR, while the TCRdb copy is restricted to in-frame clones and leaves out a portion. The repertoire holds 60,000 to 85,000 clones, with about 92% as singletons. Sequenced: naive CD4+ T cells from PBMCs. Every receptor here comes from a human donor in good health. CDR3s include the opening cysteine and the closing phenylalanine or tryptophan. A D gene is named only where the DNA matches it firmly. Clone size is not always given. Where it is, it says once, few, many or a class for expanded clones.

D: TRBD2
V: TRBV28
J: TRBJ2-3
size: .
DNA: TGTGCCAGCAGTTTATTTGGGGAGGGGAGCACAGATACGCAGTATTTT
CDR3: CASSLFGEGSTDTQYF

D: TRBD2
V: TRBV10-3
J: TRBJ2-1
size: .
DNA: TGTGCCATCTCCGAGATAGCGGGTTACAATGAGCAGTTCTTC
CDR3: CAISEIAGYNEQFF

D: TRBD1
V: TRBV14
J: TRBJ2-7
size: few
DNA: TGTGCCAGCAGTAGACTGACAGGGGATTCCTACGAGCAGTACTTC
CDR3: CASSRLTGDSYEQYF

D: TRBD2
V: TRBV29-1
J: TRBJ2-3
size: .
DNA: TGCAGCGTTGGGCTAGCGGCCAGCACAGATACGCAGTATTTT
CDR3: CSVGLAASTDTQYF

D: .
V: TRBV29-1
J: TRBJ2-3
size: .
DNA: TGCAGCGTTGAGGCGGGGACGAGGGCAGATACGCAGTATTTT
CDR3: CSVEAGTRADTQYF

D: .
V: TRBV29-1
J: TRBJ1-5
size: .
DNA: TGCAGCGTTTCCGATGGGGGGGGAGGATATAGCAATCAGCCCCAGCATTTT
CDR3: CSVSDGGGGYSNQPQHF

D: .
V: TRBV7-6
J: TRBJ2-2
size: .
DNA: TGTGCCAGCAGCTTAGGGGTCAACCCCGGGGAGCTGTTTTTT
CDR3: CASSLGVNPGELFF

D: TRBD1
V: TRBV5-1
J: TRBJ1-2
size: .
DNA: TGCGCCAGCAGCAGGACAGGGGGCTCAATTGGCTACACCTTC
CDR3: CASSRTGGSIGYTF

D: .
V: TRBV19
J: TRBJ2-7
size: .
DNA: TGTGCCAGTAGTATTCATCTCGGCCGAACCTACGAGCAGTACTTC
CDR3: CASSIHLGRTYEQYF

D: .
V: TRBV18
J: TRBJ2-7
size: .
DNA: TGTGCCAGCTCACCTTTCGGGGCTCCTCAGGGGCACGAGCAGTACTTC
CDR3: CASSPFGAPQGHEQYF

D: .
V: TRBV9
J: TRBJ1-1
size: .
DNA: TGTGCCAGCGGCAGGGGATTGGGCACTGAAGCTTTCTTT
CDR3: CASGRGLGTEAFF

D: .
V: TRBV5-1
J: TRBJ2-6
size: once
DNA: TGCGCCAGCAGCTTCCGACAGCAGTACTCTGGGGCCAACGTCCTGACTTTC
CDR3: CASSFRQQYSGANVLTF

D: .
V: TRBV12-3/TRBV12-4
J: TRBJ1-1
size: .
DNA: TGTGCCAGCAGTTTAATCGCCAACACTGAAGCTTTCTTT
CDR3: CASSLIANTEAFF

D: .
V: TRBV9
J: TRBJ2-3
size: .
DNA: TGTGCCAGCAGCGTAGGCAGCAGGATCACAGATACGCAGTATTTT
CDR3: CASSVGSRITDTQYF

D: .
V: TRBV10-3
J: TRBJ1-2
size: once
DNA: TGTGCCATCAGTGAATATCAGTCTAACTATGGCTACACCTTC
CDR3: CAISEYQSNYGYTF